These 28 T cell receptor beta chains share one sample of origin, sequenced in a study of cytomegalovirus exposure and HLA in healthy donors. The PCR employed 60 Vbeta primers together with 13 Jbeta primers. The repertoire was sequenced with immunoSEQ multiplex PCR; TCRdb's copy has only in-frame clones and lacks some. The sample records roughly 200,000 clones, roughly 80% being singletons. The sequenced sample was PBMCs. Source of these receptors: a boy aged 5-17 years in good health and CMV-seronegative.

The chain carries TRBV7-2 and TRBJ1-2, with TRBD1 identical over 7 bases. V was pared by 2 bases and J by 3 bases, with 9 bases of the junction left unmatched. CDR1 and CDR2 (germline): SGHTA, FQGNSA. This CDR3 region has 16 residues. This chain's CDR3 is CASSLKGGWFDYGYTF. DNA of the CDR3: TGTGCCAGCAGCTTAAAAGGGGGCTGGTTCGACTATGGCTACACCTTC.

The CDR3 sequence: CASSPTSGGGQYF. The CDR3 DNA sequence: TGTGCCAGCAGCCCGACCTCGGGGGGCGGGCAGTACTTC. The chain recombines TRBV9 with TRBJ2-7; TRBD2 might be the D (7 bases). From germline, CDR1 is SGDLS and CDR2 YYNGEE. The CDR3 is 13 amino acids. V gave up 4 bases and J gave up 9 bases, with 17 bases separating them.

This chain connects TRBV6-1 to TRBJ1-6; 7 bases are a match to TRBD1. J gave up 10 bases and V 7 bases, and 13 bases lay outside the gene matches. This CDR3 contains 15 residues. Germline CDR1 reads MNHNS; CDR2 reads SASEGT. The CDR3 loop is CASTELRDSMSPLHF. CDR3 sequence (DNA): TGTGCCAGCACAGAGCTGCGGGACAGTATGTCACCCCTCCACTTT.

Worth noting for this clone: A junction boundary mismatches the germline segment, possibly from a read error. CDR3 protein: CSSSSRSPGQTNTGELFF. CDR3 nucleotide sequence: TGTTCCAGCAGCTCTCGATCACCGGGACAGACGAACACCGGGGAGCTGTTTTTT. The gene calls are TRBV7-9 and TRBJ2-2, with 7 nucleotides matching TRBD1. The CDR3 loop spans 18 amino acids. Germline V lookup: CDR1 SEHNR, CDR2 FQNEAQ (reference sequence).

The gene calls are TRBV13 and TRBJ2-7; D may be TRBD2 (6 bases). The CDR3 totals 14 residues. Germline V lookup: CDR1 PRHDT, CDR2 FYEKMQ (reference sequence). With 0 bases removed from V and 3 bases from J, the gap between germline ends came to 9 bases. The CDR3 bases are TGTGCCAGCAGCTTAGGTTCGGGACTCTACGAGCAGTACTTC. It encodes CASSLGSGLYEQYF. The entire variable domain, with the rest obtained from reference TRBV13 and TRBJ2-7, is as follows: AAGVIQSPRHLIKEKRETATLKCYPIPRHDTVYWYQQGPGQDPQFLISFYEKMQSDKGSIPDRFSAQQFSDYHSELNMSSLELGDSALYFCASSLGSGLYEQYFGPGTRLTVT.

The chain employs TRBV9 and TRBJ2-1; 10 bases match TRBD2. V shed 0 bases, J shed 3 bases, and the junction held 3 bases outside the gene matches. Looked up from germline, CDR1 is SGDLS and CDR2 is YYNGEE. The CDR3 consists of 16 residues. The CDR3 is CASSVGSGGVYNEQFF. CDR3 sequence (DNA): TGTGCCAGCAGCGTAGGAAGCGGGGGGGTCTACAATGAGCAGTTCTTC.

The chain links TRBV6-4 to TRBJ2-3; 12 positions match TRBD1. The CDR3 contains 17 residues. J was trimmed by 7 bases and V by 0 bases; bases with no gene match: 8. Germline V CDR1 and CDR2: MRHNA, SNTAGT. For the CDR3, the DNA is TGTGCCAGCAGTGACTCGTACCGGGACAGGGGGCGGAATACGCAGTATTTT. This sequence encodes CASSDSYRDRGRNTQYF.

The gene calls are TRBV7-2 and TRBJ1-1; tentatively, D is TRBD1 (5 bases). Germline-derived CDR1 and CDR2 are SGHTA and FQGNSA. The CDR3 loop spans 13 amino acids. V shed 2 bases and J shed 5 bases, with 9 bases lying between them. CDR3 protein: CASSLSGGTEAFF. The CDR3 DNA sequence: TGTGCCAGCAGCTTATCCGGGGGAACTGAAGCTTTCTTT.

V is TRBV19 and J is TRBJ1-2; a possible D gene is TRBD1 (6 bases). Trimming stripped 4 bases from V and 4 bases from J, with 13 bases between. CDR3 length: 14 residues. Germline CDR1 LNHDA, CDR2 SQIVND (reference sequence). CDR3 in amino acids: CASSRQGPPYGYTF. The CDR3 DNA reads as TGTGCCAGTAGTAGGCAGGGGCCTCCCTATGGCTACACCTTC.

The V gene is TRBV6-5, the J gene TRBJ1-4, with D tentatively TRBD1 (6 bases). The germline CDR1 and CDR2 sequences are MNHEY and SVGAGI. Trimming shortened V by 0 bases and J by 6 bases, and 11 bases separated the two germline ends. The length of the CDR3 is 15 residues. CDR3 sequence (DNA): TGTGCCAGCAGTTACTCGGGGGGGCTGGATGAAAAACTGTTTTTT. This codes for CASSYSGGLDEKLFF.

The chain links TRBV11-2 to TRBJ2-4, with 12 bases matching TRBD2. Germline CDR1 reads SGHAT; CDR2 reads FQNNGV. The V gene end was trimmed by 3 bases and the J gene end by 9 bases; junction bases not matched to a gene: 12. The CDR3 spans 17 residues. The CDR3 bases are TGTGCCAGCAGCTTGGGGGGACTAGCGGGCCTCGGGGGCATTCAGTACTTC. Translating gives CASSLGGLAGLGGIQYF.

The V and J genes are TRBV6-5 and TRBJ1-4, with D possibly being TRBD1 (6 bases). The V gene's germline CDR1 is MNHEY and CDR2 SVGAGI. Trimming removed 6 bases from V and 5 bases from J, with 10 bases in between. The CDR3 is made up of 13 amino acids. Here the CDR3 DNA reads TGTGCCAGCAGACAGGGATTCAATGAAAAACTGTTTTTT. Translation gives CASRQGFNEKLFF.

CDR3 bases: TGTGCCAGCAGCTCCGGGACAGGTGTTAACACTGAAGCTTTCTTT. It yields the protein CASSSGTGVNTEAFF. This chain connects TRBV7-9 to TRBJ1-1; 8 bases line up with TRBD1. Germline loops: CDR1 SEHNR, CDR2 FQNEAQ (reference sequence). The CDR3 runs to 15 residues. With V trimmed by 4 bases and J by 2 bases, 6 bases remained unmatched.

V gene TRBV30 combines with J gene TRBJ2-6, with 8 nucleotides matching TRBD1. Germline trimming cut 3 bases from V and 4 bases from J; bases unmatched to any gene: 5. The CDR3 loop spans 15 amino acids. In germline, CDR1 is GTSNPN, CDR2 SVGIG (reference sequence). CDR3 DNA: TGTGCCTGGAGGTCAGACAGGGGAGGGGCCAACGTCCTGACTTTC. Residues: CAWRSDRGGANVLTF.

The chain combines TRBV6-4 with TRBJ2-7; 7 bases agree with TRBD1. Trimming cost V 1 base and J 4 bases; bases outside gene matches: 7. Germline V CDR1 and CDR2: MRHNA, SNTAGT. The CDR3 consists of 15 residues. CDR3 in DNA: TGTGCCAGCAGTGACTTCCACAGGGGCACGTACGAGCAGTACTTC. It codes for CASSDFHRGTYEQYF.

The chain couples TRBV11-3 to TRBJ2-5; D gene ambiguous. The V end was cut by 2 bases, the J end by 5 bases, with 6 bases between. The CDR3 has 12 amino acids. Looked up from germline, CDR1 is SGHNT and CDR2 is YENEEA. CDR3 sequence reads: CASSLFQETQYF. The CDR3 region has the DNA TGTGCCAGCAGCTTATTCCAGGAGACCCAGTACTTC. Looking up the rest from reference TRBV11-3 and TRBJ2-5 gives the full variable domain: EAGVVQSPRYKIIEKKQPVAFWCNPISGHNTLYWYLQNLGQGPELLIRYENEEAVDDSQLPKDRFSAERLKGVDSTLKIQPAELGDSAVYLCASSLFQETQYFGPGTRLLVL.

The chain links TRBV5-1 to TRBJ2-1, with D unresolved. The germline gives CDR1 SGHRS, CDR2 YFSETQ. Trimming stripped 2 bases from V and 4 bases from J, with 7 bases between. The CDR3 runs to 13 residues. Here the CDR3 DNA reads TGCGCCAGCAGCTTCGCGGCTTACAATGAGCAGTTCTTC. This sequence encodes CASSFAAYNEQFF. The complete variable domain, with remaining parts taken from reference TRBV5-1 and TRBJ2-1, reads KAGVTQTPRYLIKTRGQQVTLSCSPISGHRSVSWYQQTPGQGLQFLFEYFSETQRNKGNFPGRFSGRQFSNSRSEMNVSTLELGDSALYLCASSFAAYNEQFFGPGTRLTVL.

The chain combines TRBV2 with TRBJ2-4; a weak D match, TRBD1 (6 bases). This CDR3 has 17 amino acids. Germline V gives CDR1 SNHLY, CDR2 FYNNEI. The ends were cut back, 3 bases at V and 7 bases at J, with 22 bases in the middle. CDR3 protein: CASSEWSGDDRRNIQYF. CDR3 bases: TGTGCCAGCAGTGAGTGGTCAGGGGATGATAGACGGAACATTCAGTACTTC.

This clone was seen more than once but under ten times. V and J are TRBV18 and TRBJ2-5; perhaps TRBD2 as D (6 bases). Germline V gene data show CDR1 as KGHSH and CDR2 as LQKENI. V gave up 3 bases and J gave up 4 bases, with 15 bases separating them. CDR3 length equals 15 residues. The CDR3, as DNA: TGTGCCAGCTCACCCTTCGAGGGAGGAGGAGAGACCCAGTACTTC. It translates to CASSPFEGGGETQYF.

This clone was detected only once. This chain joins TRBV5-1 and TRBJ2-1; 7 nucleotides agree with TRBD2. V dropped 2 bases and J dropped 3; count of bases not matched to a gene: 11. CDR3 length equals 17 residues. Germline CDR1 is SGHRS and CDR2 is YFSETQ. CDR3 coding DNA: TGCGCCAGCAGCTTCTTACCTGGGGGGGGTCACTACAATGAGCAGTTCTTC. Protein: CASSFLPGGGHYNEQFF.

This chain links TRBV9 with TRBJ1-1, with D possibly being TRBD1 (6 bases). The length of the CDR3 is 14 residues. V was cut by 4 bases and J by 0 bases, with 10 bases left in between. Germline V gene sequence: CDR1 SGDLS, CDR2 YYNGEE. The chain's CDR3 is CASSLTGLNTEAFF. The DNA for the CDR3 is TGTGCCAGCAGCTTAACAGGGCTGAACACTGAAGCTTTCTTT.

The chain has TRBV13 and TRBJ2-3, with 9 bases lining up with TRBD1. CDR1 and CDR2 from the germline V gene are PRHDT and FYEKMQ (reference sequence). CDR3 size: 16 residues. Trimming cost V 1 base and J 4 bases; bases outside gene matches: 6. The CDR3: CASSLETGGYPDTQYF. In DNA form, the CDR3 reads TGTGCCAGCAGCTTAGAGACAGGGGGATACCCAGATACGCAGTATTTT.

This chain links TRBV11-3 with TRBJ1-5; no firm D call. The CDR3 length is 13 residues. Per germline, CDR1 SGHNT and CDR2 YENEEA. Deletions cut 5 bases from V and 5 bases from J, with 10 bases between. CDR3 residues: CASSPREDQPQHF. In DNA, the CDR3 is TGTGCCAGCAGCCCCCGAGAAGATCAGCCCCAGCATTTT.

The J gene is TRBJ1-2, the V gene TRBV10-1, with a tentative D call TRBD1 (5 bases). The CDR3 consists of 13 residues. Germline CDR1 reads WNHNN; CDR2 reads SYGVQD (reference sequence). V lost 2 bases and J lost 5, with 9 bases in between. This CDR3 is CASSENPGYGYTF. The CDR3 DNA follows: TGCGCCAGCAGTGAGAACCCAGGGTATGGCTACACCTTC.

The CDR3 spells CASSIGLAGVTGELFF. Written as DNA, the CDR3 is TGTGCCAGTAGTATAGGACTAGCGGGAGTAACCGGGGAGCTGTTTTTT. This rearrangement joins TRBV19 to TRBJ2-2, with TRBD2 matching over 12 bases. The V gene's germline CDR1 is LNHDA and CDR2 SQIVND (reference sequence). V gave up 1 base and J gave up 5 bases; unmatched junction bases: 2. The CDR3 length is 16 residues.

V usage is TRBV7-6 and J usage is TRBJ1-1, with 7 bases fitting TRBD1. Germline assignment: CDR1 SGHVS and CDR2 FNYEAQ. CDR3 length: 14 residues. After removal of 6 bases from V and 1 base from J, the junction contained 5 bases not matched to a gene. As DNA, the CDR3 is TGTGCCAGCAGTCCAGGGGGGACGAACACTGAAGCTTTCTTT. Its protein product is CASSPGGTNTEAFF.

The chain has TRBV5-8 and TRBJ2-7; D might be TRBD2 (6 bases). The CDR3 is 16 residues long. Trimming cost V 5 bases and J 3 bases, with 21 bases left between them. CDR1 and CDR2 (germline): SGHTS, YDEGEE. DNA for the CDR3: TGTGCCAGCAGTTCCCGCGGGGCAGTACAGTACTACGAGCAGTACTTC. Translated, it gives CASSSRGAVQYYEQYF.

The CDR3 DNA reads TGTGCCAGCAGCGTAGGGACAGCCCCGACCTACGAGCAGTACTTC. Its protein product is CASSVGTAPTYEQYF. The V gene is TRBV5-4, the J gene TRBJ2-7, with 7 positions matching TRBD1. CDR3 length equals 15 residues. Germline lookup yields CDR1 SGHNT and CDR2 YYREEE (reference sequence). V lost 4 bases and J lost 2; bases outside the gene matches: 9.